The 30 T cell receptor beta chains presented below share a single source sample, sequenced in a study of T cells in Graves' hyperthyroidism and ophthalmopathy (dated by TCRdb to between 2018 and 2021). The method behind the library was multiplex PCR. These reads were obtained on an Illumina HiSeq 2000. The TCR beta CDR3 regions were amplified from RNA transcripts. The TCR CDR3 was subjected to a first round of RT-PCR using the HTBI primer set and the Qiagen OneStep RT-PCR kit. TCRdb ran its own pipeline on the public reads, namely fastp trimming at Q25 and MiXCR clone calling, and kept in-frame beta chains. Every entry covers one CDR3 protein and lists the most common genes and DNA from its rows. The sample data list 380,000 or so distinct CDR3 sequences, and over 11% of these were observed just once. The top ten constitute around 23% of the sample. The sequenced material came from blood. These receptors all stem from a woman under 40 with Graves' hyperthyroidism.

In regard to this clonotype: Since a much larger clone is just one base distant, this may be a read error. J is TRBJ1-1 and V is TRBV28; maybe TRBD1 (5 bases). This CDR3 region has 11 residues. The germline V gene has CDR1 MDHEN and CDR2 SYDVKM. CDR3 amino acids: CASRRGLEALF. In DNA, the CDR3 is TGTGCCAGCAGACGGGGGTTAGAAGCTCTCTTT.

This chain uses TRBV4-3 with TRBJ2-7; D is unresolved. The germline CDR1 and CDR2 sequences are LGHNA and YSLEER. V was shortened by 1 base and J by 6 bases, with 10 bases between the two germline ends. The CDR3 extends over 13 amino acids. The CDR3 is CASSQGVNFEQYF. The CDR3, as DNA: TGCGCCAGCAGCCAAGGGGTCAACTTCGAGCAGTACTTC.

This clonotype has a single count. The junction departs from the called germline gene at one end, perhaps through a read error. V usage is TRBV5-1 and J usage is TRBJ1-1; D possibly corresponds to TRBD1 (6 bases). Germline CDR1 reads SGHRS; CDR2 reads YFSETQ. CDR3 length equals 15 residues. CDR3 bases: TGTGCCAGCAGCTCCCCCTCAGGACAGCTGAAAGAAGCTTTCTTT. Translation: CASSSPSGQLKEAFF.

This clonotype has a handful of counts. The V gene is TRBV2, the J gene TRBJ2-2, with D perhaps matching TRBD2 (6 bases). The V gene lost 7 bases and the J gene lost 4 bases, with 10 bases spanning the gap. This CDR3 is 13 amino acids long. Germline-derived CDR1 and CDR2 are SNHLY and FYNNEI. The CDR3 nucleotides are TGTGCCAGCAAATGGGACTCCACCGGGGAGCTGTTTTTT. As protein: CASKWDSTGELFF.

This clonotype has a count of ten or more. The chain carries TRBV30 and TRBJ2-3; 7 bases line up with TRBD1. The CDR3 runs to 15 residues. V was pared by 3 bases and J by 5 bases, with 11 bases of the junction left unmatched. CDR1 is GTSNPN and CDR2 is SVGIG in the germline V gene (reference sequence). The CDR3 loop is CAWRDFRGRGDTQYF. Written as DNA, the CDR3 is TGTGCCTGGAGAGATTTTAGGGGGCGCGGAGATACGCAGTATTTT.

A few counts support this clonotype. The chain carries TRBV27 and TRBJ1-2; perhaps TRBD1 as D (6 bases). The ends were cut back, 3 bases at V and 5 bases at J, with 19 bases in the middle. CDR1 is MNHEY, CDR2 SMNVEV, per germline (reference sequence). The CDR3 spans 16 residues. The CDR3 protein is CASSFIPRRRGYGYTF. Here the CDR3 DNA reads TGTGCCAGCAGTTTCATCCCGAGACGGAGGGGGTATGGCTACACCTTC.

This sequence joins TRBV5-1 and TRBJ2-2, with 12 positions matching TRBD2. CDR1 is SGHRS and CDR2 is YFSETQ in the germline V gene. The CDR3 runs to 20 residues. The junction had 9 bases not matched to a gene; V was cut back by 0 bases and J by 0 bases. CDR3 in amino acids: CASSLACGLAGSTNTGELFF. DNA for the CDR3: TGCGCCAGCAGCTTGGCCTGCGGACTAGCGGGATCAACGAACACCGGGGAGCTGTTTTTT.

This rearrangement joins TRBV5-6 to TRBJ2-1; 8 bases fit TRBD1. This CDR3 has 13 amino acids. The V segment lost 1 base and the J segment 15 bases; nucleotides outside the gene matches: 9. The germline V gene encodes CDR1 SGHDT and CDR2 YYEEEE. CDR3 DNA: TGTGCCAGCAGCTTGTTTGTACAGGGGGTTGCGTTCTTC. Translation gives CASSLFVQGVAFF.

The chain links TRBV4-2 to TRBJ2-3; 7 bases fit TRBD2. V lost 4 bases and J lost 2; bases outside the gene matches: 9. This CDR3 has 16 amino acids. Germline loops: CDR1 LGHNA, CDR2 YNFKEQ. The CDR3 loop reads CASSLTGGTYTDTQYF. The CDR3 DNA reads TGTGCCAGCAGCCTAACGGGAGGTACCTACACAGATACGCAGTATTTT.

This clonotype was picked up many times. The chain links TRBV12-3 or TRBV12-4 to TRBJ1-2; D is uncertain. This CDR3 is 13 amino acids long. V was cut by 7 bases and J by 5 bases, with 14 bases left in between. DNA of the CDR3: TGTGCCAGCAACCTGGAGGGAGATTATGGCTACACCTTC. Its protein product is CASNLEGDYGYTF.

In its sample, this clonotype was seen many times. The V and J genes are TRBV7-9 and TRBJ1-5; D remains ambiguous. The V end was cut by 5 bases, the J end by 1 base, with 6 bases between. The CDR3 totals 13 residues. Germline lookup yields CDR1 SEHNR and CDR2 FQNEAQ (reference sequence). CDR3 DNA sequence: TGTGCCAGCAGCGCGGGAAGCAATCAGCCCCAGCATTTT. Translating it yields CASSAGSNQPQHF. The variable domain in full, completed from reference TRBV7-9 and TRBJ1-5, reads DTGVSQNPRHKITKRGQNVTFRCDPISEHNRLYWYRQTLGQGPEFLTYFQNEAQLEKSRLLSDRFSAERPKGSFSTLEIQRTEQGDSAMYLCASSAGSNQPQHFGDGTRLSIL.

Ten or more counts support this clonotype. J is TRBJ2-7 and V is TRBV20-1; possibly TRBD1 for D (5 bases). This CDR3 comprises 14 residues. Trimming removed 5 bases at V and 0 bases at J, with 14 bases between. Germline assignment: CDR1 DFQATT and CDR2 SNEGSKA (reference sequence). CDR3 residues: CSASLTGYSYEQYF. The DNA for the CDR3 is TGCAGTGCTTCGCTTACAGGTTACTCCTACGAGCAGTACTTC.

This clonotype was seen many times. The CDR3 bases are TGTGCCAGCAGTTTGAGCAGATATAATTCACCCCTCCACTTT. Protein sequence: CASSLSRYNSPLHF. This sequence joins TRBV27 and TRBJ1-6; D is unclear. The CDR3 is 14 residues long. The germline CDR1 and CDR2 sequences are MNHEY and SMNVEV (reference sequence). Trimming stripped 3 bases from V and 4 bases from J, with 7 bases between.

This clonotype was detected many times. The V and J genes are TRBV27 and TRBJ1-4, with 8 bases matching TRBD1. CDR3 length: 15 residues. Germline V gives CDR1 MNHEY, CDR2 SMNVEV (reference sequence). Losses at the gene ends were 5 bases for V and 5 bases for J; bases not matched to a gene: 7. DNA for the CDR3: TGTGCCAGCAGTGACCGGACAGGGTGGAATGAAAAACTGTTTTTT. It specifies CASSDRTGWNEKLFF. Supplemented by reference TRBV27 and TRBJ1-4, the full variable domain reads EAQVTQNPRYLITVTGKKLTVTCSQNMNHEYMSWYRQDPGLGLRQIYYSMNVEVTDKGDVPEGYKVSRKEKRNFPLILESPSPNQTSLYFCASSDRTGWNEKLFFGSGTQLSVL.

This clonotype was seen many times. The CDR3 DNA sequence: TGCAGTGCTAGCTTGCCAGCGAACAATGAGCAGTTCTTC. Translation gives CSASLPANNEQFF. This chain joins TRBV20-1 and TRBJ2-1; D remains unclear. Between the trimmed V and J ends, which lost 3 bases and 5 bases, there was a span of 11 bases. The CDR3 runs 13 residues. Germline CDR1 and CDR2: DFQATT and SNEGSKA (reference sequence).

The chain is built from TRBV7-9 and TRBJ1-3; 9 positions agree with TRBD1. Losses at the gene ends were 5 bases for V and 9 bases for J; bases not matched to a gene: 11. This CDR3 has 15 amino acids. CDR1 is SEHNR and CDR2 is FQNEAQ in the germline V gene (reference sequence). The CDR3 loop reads CASSLGQGSFSTIYF. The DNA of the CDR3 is TGTGCCAGCAGCCTGGGACAGGGATCGTTTAGCACCATATATTTT.

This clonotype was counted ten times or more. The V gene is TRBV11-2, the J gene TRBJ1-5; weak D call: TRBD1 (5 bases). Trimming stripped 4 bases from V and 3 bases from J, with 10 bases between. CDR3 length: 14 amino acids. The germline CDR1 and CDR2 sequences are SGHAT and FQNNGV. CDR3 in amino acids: CASSSDSPNQPQHF. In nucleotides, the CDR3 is TGTGCCAGCAGCTCCGACAGCCCCAATCAGCCCCAGCATTTT.

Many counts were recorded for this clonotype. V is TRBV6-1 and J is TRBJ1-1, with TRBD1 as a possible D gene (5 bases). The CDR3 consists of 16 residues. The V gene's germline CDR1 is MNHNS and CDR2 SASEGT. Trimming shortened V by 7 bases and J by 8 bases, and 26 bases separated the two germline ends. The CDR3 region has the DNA TGTGCCAGCAAAGTAACACCAGGGTCAACCCTCCAGGAAGCTTTCTTT. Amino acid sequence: CASKVTPGSTLQEAFF.

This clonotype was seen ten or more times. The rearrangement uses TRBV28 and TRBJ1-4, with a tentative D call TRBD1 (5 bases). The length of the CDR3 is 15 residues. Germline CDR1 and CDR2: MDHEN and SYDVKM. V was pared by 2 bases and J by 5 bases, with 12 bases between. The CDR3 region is CASSLTSTENEKLFF. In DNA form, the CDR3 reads TGTGCCAGCAGTTTAACGTCGACAGAGAATGAAAAACTGTTTTTT.

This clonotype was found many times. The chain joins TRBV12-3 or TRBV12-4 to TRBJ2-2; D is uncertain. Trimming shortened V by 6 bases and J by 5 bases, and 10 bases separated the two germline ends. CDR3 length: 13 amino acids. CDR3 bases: TGTGCCAGCAGGCACCCCTTAACCGGGGAGCTGTTTTTT. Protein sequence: CASRHPLTGELFF.

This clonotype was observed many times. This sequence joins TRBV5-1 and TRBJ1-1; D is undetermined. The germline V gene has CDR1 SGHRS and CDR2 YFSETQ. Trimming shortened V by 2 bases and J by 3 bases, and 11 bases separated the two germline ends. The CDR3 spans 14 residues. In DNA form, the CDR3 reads TGCGCCAGCAGCTTTGCGTATTCGGACACTGAAGCTTTCTTT. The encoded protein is CASSFAYSDTEAFF.

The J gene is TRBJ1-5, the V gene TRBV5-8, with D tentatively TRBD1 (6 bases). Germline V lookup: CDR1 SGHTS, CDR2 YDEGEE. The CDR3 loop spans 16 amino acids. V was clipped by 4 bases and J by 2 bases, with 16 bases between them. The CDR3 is CASSGGAGRGNQPQHF. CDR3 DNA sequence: TGTGCCAGCAGCGGGGGCGCCGGTAGGGGCAATCAGCCCCAGCATTTT.

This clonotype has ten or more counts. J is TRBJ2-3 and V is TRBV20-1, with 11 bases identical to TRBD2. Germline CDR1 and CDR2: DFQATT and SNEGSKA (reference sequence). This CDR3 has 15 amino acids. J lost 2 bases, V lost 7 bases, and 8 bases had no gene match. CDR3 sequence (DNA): TGCAGTGTTGCCGGGACTAGCGGTGACACAGATACGCAGTATTTT. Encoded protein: CSVAGTSGDTDTQYF.

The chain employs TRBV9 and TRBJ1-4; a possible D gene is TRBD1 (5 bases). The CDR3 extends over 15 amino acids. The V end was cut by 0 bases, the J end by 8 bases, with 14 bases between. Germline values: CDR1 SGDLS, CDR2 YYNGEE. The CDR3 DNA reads TGTGCCAGCAGCGTAGTGGAGCAGGGCAGAGAAAAACTGTTTTTT. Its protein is CASSVVEQGREKLFF.

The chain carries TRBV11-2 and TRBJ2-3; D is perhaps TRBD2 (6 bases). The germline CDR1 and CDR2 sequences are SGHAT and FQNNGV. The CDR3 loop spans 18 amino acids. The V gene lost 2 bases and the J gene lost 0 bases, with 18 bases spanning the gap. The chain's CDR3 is CASSLSLGGLSSTDTQYF. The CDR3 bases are TGTGCCAGCAGCTTATCTCTCGGGGGACTCTCTAGCACAGATACGCAGTATTTT.

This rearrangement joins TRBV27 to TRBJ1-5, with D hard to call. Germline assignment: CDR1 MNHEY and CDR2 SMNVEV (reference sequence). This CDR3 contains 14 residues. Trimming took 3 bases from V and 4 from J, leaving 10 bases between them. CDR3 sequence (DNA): TGTGCCAGCAGTTTTGAGGGTGCAAATCAGCCCCAGCATTTT. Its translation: CASSFEGANQPQHF.

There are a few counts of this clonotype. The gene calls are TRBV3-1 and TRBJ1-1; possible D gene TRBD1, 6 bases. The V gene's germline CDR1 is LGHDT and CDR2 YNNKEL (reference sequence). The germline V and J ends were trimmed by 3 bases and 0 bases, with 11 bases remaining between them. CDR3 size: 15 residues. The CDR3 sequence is CASSQRGGLNTEAFF. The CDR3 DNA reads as TGTGCCAGCAGCCAGAGAGGGGGTTTGAACACTGAAGCTTTCTTT.

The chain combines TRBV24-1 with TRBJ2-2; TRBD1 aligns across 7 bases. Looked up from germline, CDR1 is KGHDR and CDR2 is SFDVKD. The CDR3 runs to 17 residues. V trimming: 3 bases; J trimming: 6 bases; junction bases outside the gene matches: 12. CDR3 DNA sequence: TGTGCCACCAGTGATACCTCCGGGACAGCGGTCGCCGGGGAGCTGTTTTTT. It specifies CATSDTSGTAVAGELFF.

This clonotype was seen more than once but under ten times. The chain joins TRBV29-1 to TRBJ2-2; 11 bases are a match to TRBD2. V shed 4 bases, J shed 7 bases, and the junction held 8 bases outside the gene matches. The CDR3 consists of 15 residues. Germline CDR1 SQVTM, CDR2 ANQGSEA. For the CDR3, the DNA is TGCAGCGTTGGAAAAGGACTAGCGGGCCACGGGGAGCTGTTTTTT. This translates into CSVGKGLAGHGELFF.

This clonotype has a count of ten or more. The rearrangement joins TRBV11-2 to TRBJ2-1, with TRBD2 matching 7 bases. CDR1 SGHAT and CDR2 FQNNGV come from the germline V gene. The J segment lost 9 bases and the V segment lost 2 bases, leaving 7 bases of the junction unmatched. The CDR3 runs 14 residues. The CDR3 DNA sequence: TGTGCCAGCAGCTTACTGCGGGAGTACGCTGAGCAGTTCTTC. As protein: CASSLLREYAEQFF.